A single sample is the source of the 15 T cell receptor beta chains below, sequenced in a study of T cell responses to AZD1222 COVID-19 vaccine. The table came from immunoSEQ multiplex PCR; TCRdb's copy has only in-frame clones and leaves some out. The table lists 100,000 to 150,000 clones, over 80% of them singletons. Sequencing used peripheral blood, obtained on day 0 of AZD1222 vaccination. These receptors were taken from an adult in good health.

This clone came up a few times. The chain has TRBV7-2 and TRBJ2-3; possibly TRBD2 for D (5 bases). CDR3 length equals 15 residues. Trimming pared 1 base from V and 1 base from J, leaving 9 bases between. Germline loops: CDR1 SGHTA, CDR2 FQGNSA. CDR3 in amino acids: CASSLGGSGTDTQYF. CDR3 sequence (DNA): TGTGCCAGCAGCTTAGGGGGTAGCGGCACAGATACGCAGTATTTT.

The chain links TRBV27 to TRBJ2-1, with 12 nucleotides matching TRBD2. Germline V gene lookup returns CDR1 MNHEY and CDR2 SMNVEV (reference sequence). V was clipped by 6 bases and J by 4 bases; unmatched bases: 7. This CDR3 has 16 amino acids. CDR3 in amino acids: CASRRGTSGLYNEQFF. DNA of the CDR3: TGTGCCAGCAGGAGAGGGACTAGCGGGCTATACAATGAGCAGTTCTTC.

The gene calls are TRBV2 and TRBJ2-3; no firm D call. CDR3 length: 11 residues. V was trimmed by 3 bases and J by 5 bases, leaving 3 bases between them. Germline assignment: CDR1 SNHLY and CDR2 FYNNEI. The chain's CDR3 is CASSEQDTQYF. The DNA for the CDR3 is TGTGCCAGCAGTGAGCAAGATACGCAGTATTTT.

The chain links TRBV6-1 to TRBJ2-7; TRBD1 matches at 11 bases. Germline CDR1 MNHNS, CDR2 SASEGT. The V and J ends lost 6 bases and 5 bases, in that order; junction bases with no gene match: 6. The CDR3 spans 14 residues. The CDR3 sequence is CASRLGQGANEQYF. CDR3 coding DNA: TGTGCCAGCAGATTAGGACAGGGGGCTAACGAGCAGTACTTC.

This clone was detected only a few times. The J gene is TRBJ1-3, the V gene TRBV5-1; no clear D gene. The CDR3 runs 18 residues. Trimming pared 1 base from V and 0 bases from J, leaving 17 bases between. Germline loops: CDR1 SGHRS, CDR2 YFSETQ. The CDR3 here is CASSLWRRTGSSGNTIYF. CDR3 coding DNA: TGCGCCAGCAGCTTGTGGCGACGCACGGGGAGCTCTGGAAACACCATATATTTT.

The V and J genes are TRBV6-2 or TRBV6-3 and TRBJ1-1; 7 nucleotides align to TRBD1. V gave up 5 bases and J gave up 11 bases; unmatched junction bases: 8. Per the germline V gene, CDR1 is MNHEY and CDR2 is SVGEGT. This CDR3 comprises 12 residues. CDR3 sequence reads: CASSQLDRRAFF. CDR3 DNA sequence: TGTGCCAGCAGTCAATTGGACAGGAGGGCTTTCTTT.

The chain uses TRBV11-3 and TRBJ2-2; 8 nucleotides agree with TRBD2. The V segment lost 4 bases and the J segment 7 bases; nucleotides outside the gene matches: 8. The length of the CDR3 is 15 residues. The V gene's germline CDR1 is SGHNT and CDR2 YENEEA. The CDR3 region is CASSSPGGPDGELFF. The CDR3 coding sequence is TGTGCCAGCAGCTCTCCGGGGGGGCCGGACGGGGAGCTGTTTTTT.

The V call is TRBV11-3, the J call TRBJ1-2; a possible D gene is TRBD1 (6 bases). CDR1 and CDR2 (germline): SGHNT, YENEEA. Trimming removed 6 bases from V and 8 bases from J, with 19 bases in between. The CDR3 consists of 14 residues. The CDR3 coding sequence is TGTGCCAGCAGTTTCACACAGGGAAGCGGCGGCTACACCTTC. This encodes CASSFTQGSGGYTF. Looking up the rest from reference TRBV11-3 and TRBJ1-2 gives the full variable domain: EAGVVQSPRYKIIEKKQPVAFWCNPISGHNTLYWYLQNLGQGPELLIRYENEEAVDDSQLPKDRFSAERLKGVDSTLKIQPAELGDSAVYLCASSFTQGSGGYTFGSGTRLTVV.

The gene calls are TRBV5-1 and TRBJ2-3; possible D gene TRBD2, 5 bases. Germline V gene data show CDR1 as SGHRS and CDR2 as YFSETQ. Trimming removed 4 bases at V and 3 bases at J, with 9 bases between. The CDR3 totals 13 residues. CDR3: CASSLGATDTQYF. The CDR3 DNA sequence: TGCGCCAGCAGCCTGGGAGCTACAGATACGCAGTATTTT.

The chain is built from TRBV29-1 and TRBJ1-6, with TRBD1 matching over 8 bases. The CDR3 totals 11 residues. V shed 7 bases, J shed 9 bases, and the junction held 2 bases outside the gene matches. The germline CDR1 and CDR2 sequences are SQVTM and ANQGSEA. This chain's CDR3 is CSGDRGSPLHF. The CDR3 DNA sequence: TGCAGCGGAGACAGGGGTTCACCCCTCCACTTT.

As concerns this clone: Other DNA sequences of this sample code for an identical CDR3. The gene calls are TRBV5-1 and TRBJ2-6; D not resolved. Germline lookup yields CDR1 SGHRS and CDR2 YFSETQ. The CDR3 totals 15 residues. The V end was cut by 0 bases, the J end by 0 bases, with 4 bases between. The CDR3 loop reads CASSLGSSGANVLTF. The DNA for the CDR3 is TGCGCCAGCAGCTTGGGTTCCTCTGGGGCCAACGTCCTGACTTTC. Combining the CDR3 with reference TRBV5-1 and TRBJ2-6 gives the whole variable domain KAGVTQTPRYLIKTRGQQVTLSCSPISGHRSVSWYQQTPGQGLQFLFEYFSETQRNKGNFPGRFSGRQFSNSRSEMNVSTLELGDSALYLCASSLGSSGANVLTFGAGSRLTVL.

The chain recombines TRBV7-3 with TRBJ1-2, with D unclear. The CDR3 contains 13 residues. Germline CDR1 SGHTA, CDR2 FQGTGA. Deletions cut 5 bases from V and 2 bases from J, with 9 bases between. CDR3 sequence reads: CASSLHRNYGYTF. DNA for the CDR3: TGTGCCAGCAGCCTACATCGGAACTATGGCTACACCTTC. Filled out from reference TRBV7-3 and TRBJ1-2, the complete variable domain reads GAGVSQTPSNKVTEKGKYVELRCDPISGHTALYWYRQSLGQGPEFLIYFQGTGAADDSGLPNDRFFAVRPEGSVSTLKIQRTERGDSAVYLCASSLHRNYGYTFGSGTRLTVV.

The chain recombines TRBV6-2 or TRBV6-3 with TRBJ1-4; TRBD1 is a possible D gene (5 bases). The CDR3 is made up of 13 amino acids. V was trimmed by 6 bases and J by 7 bases, leaving 12 bases between them. Germline V gene data show CDR1 as MNHEY and CDR2 as SVGEGT. The CDR3 bases are TGTGCCAGCAGCCGCGTCCAGGGTGAAAAACTGTTTTTT. Its translation: CASSRVQGEKLFF.

V usage is TRBV13 and J usage is TRBJ2-2, with D possibly TRBD2 on 5 matching bases. The germline V gene encodes CDR1 PRHDT and CDR2 FYEKMQ (reference sequence). V was trimmed by 5 bases and J by 1 base, leaving 8 bases between them. The CDR3 totals 14 residues. CDR3 sequence: CASSPRGNTGELFF. The DNA for the CDR3 is TGTGCCAGCAGCCCCCGGGGGAACACCGGGGAGCTGTTTTTT.

The V gene is TRBV4-1, the J gene TRBJ1-1; D perhaps matches TRBD1 (5 bases). The germline gives CDR1 MGHRA, CDR2 YSYEKL. With 0 bases removed from V and 0 bases from J, the gap between germline ends came to 11 bases. CDR3 length: 16 residues. CDR3 coding DNA: TGCGCCAGCAGCCAAGAGGCGGGACCAATGAACACTGAAGCTTTCTTT. Translating gives CASSQEAGPMNTEAFF.